The 5 T cell receptor beta chains below come from one sample, sequenced in a study of Ad26.COV2.S vaccination and SARS-CoV-2 variants. Method: immunoSEQ multiplex PCR; TCRdb's copy keeps in-frame clones and lacks some. This table holds around 300,000 clones, 85% to 90% found once. As for treatment: some 19 received Ad26.COV2.S at low or high dose, single or two shots; five or six received placebo; per-sample allocation not given. After the first vaccine or placebo injection, samples were drawn on day 63. Sequencing used peripheral blood, obtained in a trial of Ad26.COV2.S vaccine versus placebo. These receptors were collected from a person aged 18-65 years who received the Ad26.COV2.S COVID-19 vaccine or a placebo.

This clone was counted a single time. The chain combines TRBV5-4 with TRBJ1-6; TRBD1 matches 7 bases. CDR1 is SGHNT, CDR2 YYREEE, per germline (reference sequence). The V segment lost 4 bases and the J segment 7 bases; nucleotides outside the gene matches: 8. This CDR3 is 15 amino acids long. The CDR3 here is CASSTRATGNSPLHF. The CDR3 DNA follows: TGTGCCAGCAGCACCCGTGCGACAGGGAATTCACCCCTCCACTTT.

This chain links TRBV28 with TRBJ2-2, with 15 bases aligning to TRBD2. The CDR3 consists of 20 residues. Unmatched junction bases numbered 14, after V lost 5 bases and J lost 4 bases. Germline V gene lookup returns CDR1 MDHEN and CDR2 SYDVKM. The CDR3 loop is CASSHPGLAGGPWSTGELFF. The CDR3 DNA reads as TGTGCCAGCAGTCACCCCGGACTAGCGGGAGGGCCGTGGAGCACCGGGGAGCTGTTTTTT. Full variable domain (outside the CDR3, taken from reference TRBV28 and TRBJ2-2): DVKVTQSSRYLVKRTGEKVFLECVQDMDHENMFWYRQDPGLGLRLIYFSYDVKMKEKGDIPEGYSVSREKKERFSLILESASTNQTSMYLCASSHPGLAGGPWSTGELFFGEGSRLTVL.

The chain is built from TRBV7-8 and TRBJ1-5, with TRBD1 as a possible D gene (6 bases). Trimming removed 5 bases from V and 2 bases from J, with 13 bases in between. The CDR3 is 15 amino acids. Germline CDR1 SGHVS, CDR2 FQNEAQ. The chain's CDR3 is CASSIDRLGNQPQHF. The DNA of the CDR3 is TGTGCCAGCAGCATAGACAGGTTGGGCAATCAGCCCCAGCATTTT.

V is TRBV19 and J is TRBJ2-7; 8 positions agree with TRBD2. Germline CDR1 LNHDA, CDR2 SQIVND (reference sequence). This CDR3 has 15 amino acids. Germline trimming cut 5 bases from V and 3 bases from J; bases unmatched to any gene: 9. DNA for the CDR3: TGTGCCAGTAGTGTTAGCGGGATCTCCGACTACGAGCAGTACTTC. It yields the protein CASSVSGISDYEQYF.

This chain joins TRBV19 and TRBJ2-7, with a possible D match to TRBD1 (5 bases). The CDR3 covers 13 residues. The V gene's germline CDR1 is LNHDA and CDR2 SQIVND (reference sequence). Between the trimmed V and J ends, which lost 5 bases and 2 bases, there was a span of 10 bases. CDR3 loop: CASSDGQTYEQYF. The CDR3 nucleotides read TGTGCCAGTAGTGACGGACAAACCTACGAGCAGTACTTC.